A selection of T cell receptor beta chains follows, all from one sample in a study of spatial heterogeneity in lung cancer. Each CDR3 protein is one row after TCRdb ran MiXCR on the 5' RACE reads. The table has over 85,000 distinct CDR3 sequences, roughly 19% seen once. The starting material was PBMCs, obtained at follow-up. The receptors derive from a male donor with early-stage non-small cell lung cancer. The CDR3 runs from the conserved cysteine through the conserved F or W. The order of the fields is CDR3 protein, CDR3 DNA, D gene, clone size, J gene, V gene. The D gene is left open where the match is weak. Clone size appears in some rows only: once, few, many, or a class for an expanded clone.

CASSPTGLETQYF,TGTGCCAGCAGCCCAACAGGGTTGGAGACCCAGTACTTC,NA,many,TRBJ2-5,TRBV5-6
CASSQDFYTEAFF,TGCGCCAGCAGCCAAGACTTTTACACTGAAGCTTTCTTT,NA,NA,TRBJ1-1,TRBV5-1
CASSLSSGAPTDTQYF,TGCGCCAGCAGCTTGTCGTCCGGGGCACCCACAGATACGCAGTATTTT,NA,NA,TRBJ2-3,TRBV5-1
CAQAGLYEQYF,TGTGCCCAAGCGGGGCTGTACGAGCAGTACTTC,TRBD2,many,TRBJ2-7,TRBV10-3
CASSSNADTQYF,TGTGCCAGCAGTAGTAATGCAGATACGCAGTATTTT,NA,once,TRBJ2-3,TRBV2
CASSSTNDYEQYF,TGTGCCAGCAGTTCAACAAATGACTACGAGCAGTACTTC,NA,few,TRBJ2-7,TRBV27
CASSLVGTSGETQYF,TGTGCCAGCAGCTTAGTGGGGACTAGCGGAGAGACCCAGTACTTC,TRBD2,NA,TRBJ2-5,TRBV7-6
CASSRGTSGKETQYF,TGCGCCAGCAGCCGGGGGACTAGCGGGAAAGAGACCCAGTACTTC,TRBD2,many,TRBJ2-5,TRBV5-1
CASSYSERPRGFYEQYF,TGTGCCAGCAGTTACTCTGAAAGGCCTAGGGGTTTCTACGAGCAGTACTTC,NA,NA,TRBJ2-7,TRBV6-5
CASRPGTGLQPQHF,TGTGCCAGCAGACCCGGGACCGGTCTTCAGCCCCAGCATTTT,NA,few,TRBJ1-5,TRBV6-5
CASSLGQGFGTQYF,TGTGCCAGCAGCTTAGGGCAGGGCTTTGGGACCCAGTACTTC,NA,few,TRBJ2-5,TRBV13
CASSLLQGGEPETQYF,TGCGCCAGCAGCTTGCTCCAAGGGGGGGAACCCGAGACCCAGTACTTC,NA,few,TRBJ2-5,TRBV5-1
CASSLGGQGPYNEQFF,TGTGCCAGCAGCTTAGGAGGACAGGGCCCCTACAATGAGCAGTTCTTC,TRBD1,NA,TRBJ2-1,TRBV7-8
CASSLVDVGELFF,TGTGCCAGCAGCTTGGTCGATGTCGGGGAGCTGTTTTTT,NA,few,TRBJ2-2,TRBV5-4
CASSIGDAYLGDTQYF,TGCGCCAGCAGCATAGGGGACGCTTACTTGGGGGATACGCAGTATTTT,NA,few,TRBJ2-3,TRBV5-1
CASSPISYNEQFF,TGTGCCAGCTCACCAATCTCTTACAATGAGCAGTTCTTC,NA,once,TRBJ2-1,TRBV18